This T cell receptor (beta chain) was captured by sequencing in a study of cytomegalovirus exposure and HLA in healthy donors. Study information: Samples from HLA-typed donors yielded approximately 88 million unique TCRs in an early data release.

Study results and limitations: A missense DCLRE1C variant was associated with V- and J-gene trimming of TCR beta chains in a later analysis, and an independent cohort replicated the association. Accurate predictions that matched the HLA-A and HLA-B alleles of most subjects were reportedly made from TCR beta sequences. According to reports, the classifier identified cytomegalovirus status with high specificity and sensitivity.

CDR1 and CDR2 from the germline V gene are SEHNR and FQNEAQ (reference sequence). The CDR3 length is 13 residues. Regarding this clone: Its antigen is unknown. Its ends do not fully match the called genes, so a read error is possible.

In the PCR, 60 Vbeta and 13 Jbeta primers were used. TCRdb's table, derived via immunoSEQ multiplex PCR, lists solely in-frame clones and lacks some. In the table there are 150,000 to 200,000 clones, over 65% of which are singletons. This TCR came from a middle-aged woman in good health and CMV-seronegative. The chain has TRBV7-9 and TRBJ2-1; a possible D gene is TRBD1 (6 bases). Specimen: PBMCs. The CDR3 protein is CSSSPGTNNEQFF. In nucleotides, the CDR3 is TGTTCCAGCAGCCCGGGGACAAACAATGAGCAGTTCTTC.